The 32 T cell receptor beta chains listed next were all sequenced from one sample in a study of blood T cell repertoires in COVID-19. TCRdb's copy holds only in-frame clones and misses some; the assay was immunoSEQ multiplex PCR. The repertoire has 150,000 to 200,000 clones, around nine tenths of them found once; the top ten carry about 4.2%. Sequenced sample: peripheral blood. These receptors came from a human donor in a cohort sampled during active COVID-19.

V usage is TRBV7-6 and J usage is TRBJ1-4; TRBD1 matches 8 bases. The germline V gene has CDR1 SGHVS and CDR2 FNYEAQ. The CDR3 extends over 15 amino acids. Unmatched junction bases numbered 10, after V lost 5 bases and J lost 8 bases. This CDR3 reads CASSLSTGVREKLFF. CDR3 coding DNA: TGTGCCAGCAGCCTTTCGACAGGGGTACGGGAAAAACTGTTTTTT.

This clone was detected only a few times. The rearrangement links TRBV14 to TRBJ2-7; D unresolved. CDR3 length equals 12 residues. Deletions cut 4 bases from V and 3 bases from J, with 7 bases between. Looked up from germline, CDR1 is SGHDN and CDR2 is FVKESK. In nucleotides, the CDR3 is TGTGCCAGCAGCCCAGCGAACTACGAGCAGTACTTC. Protein sequence: CASSPANYEQYF.

V and J are TRBV28 and TRBJ2-5, with 8 bases identical to TRBD1. The CDR3 is 16 amino acids. V lost 6 bases to trimming and J lost 5 bases; unmatched junction nucleotides: 14. Germline V gene sequence: CDR1 MDHEN, CDR2 SYDVKM. CDR3 in DNA: TGTGCCAGCAGGTCTTGGGACAGGTCCATGGGGGAGACCCAGTACTTC. Its protein product is CASRSWDRSMGETQYF.

Worth noting for this clone: This CDR3 is also generated by other DNA sequences in the sample. The CDR3 bases are TGCGCCAGCAGCCAAGAAGGTACTAGCGGCTACGAGCAGTACTTC. Translated: CASSQEGTSGYEQYF. The chain has TRBV4-1 and TRBJ2-7, with 8 bases that match TRBD2. Germline V gives CDR1 MGHRA, CDR2 YSYEKL. With 0 bases clipped from V and 3 bases from J, the junction kept 4 bases outside the gene matches. This CDR3 comprises 15 residues.

The chain combines TRBV7-2 with TRBJ2-7; TRBD1 matches 9 bases. Germline V gene lookup returns CDR1 SGHTA and CDR2 FQGNSA. The CDR3 is made up of 15 amino acids. Germline trimming cut 4 bases from V and 0 bases from J; bases unmatched to any gene: 4. DNA for the CDR3: TGTGCCAGCAGCTACGACAGGGGGAGCTCCTACGAGCAGTACTTC. The encoded protein is CASSYDRGSSYEQYF.

V gene TRBV9 combines with J gene TRBJ1-2; 12 positions match TRBD1. Germline trimming cut 1 base from V and 12 bases from J; bases unmatched to any gene: 13. The CDR3 length is 16 residues. The V gene's germline CDR1 is SGDLS and CDR2 YYNGEE. CDR3 sequence: CASSVKSGTGGDGHTF. CDR3 bases: TGTGCCAGCAGCGTAAAATCTGGGACAGGGGGCGACGGCCACACCTTC. The variable domain in full, with the rest retrieved from reference TRBV9 and TRBJ1-2, is DSGVTQTPKHLITATGQRVTLRCSPRSGDLSVYWYQQSLDQGLQFLIQYYNGEERAKGNILERFSAQQFPDLHSELNLSSLELGDSALYFCASSVKSGTGGDGHTFGSGTRLTVV.

This chain uses TRBV6-2 or TRBV6-3 with TRBJ2-5, with 11 bases matching TRBD2. V gave up 2 bases and J gave up 4 bases; unmatched junction bases: 6. The CDR3 covers 16 residues. Germline V gene data show CDR1 as MNHEY and CDR2 as SVGEGT. CDR3 DNA sequence: TGTGCCAGCAGTTACCCAACTAGCGGGAGCGGAGAGACCCAGTACTTC. Translated, it gives CASSYPTSGSGETQYF.

This clone was seen only a few times. The rearrangement joins TRBV7-9 to TRBJ1-5, with TRBD1 matching over 9 bases. Germline V gene data show CDR1 as SEHNR and CDR2 as FQNEAQ (reference sequence). The ends lost 5 bases at V and 11 bases at J; junction bases unmatched: 4. This CDR3 has 12 residues. The CDR3 sequence is CASSPGQGSQHF. The DNA of the CDR3 is TGTGCCAGCAGCCCGGGACAGGGCTCCCAGCATTTT.

The chain employs TRBV27 and TRBJ2-5, with D possibly matching TRBD2 (5 bases). CDR1 and CDR2 from the germline V gene are MNHEY and SMNVEV (reference sequence). V was pared by 0 bases and J by 3 bases, with 14 bases between. The length of the CDR3 is 16 residues. The CDR3 bases are TGTGCCAGCAGTTTATCCGCCTGGACCGGGGAAGAGACCCAGTACTTC. Translation gives CASSLSAWTGEETQYF.

The chain employs TRBV15 and TRBJ2-5; weak D call: TRBD1 (5 bases). Trimming left V 2 bases short and J 2 bases short, with 12 bases between. Looked up from germline, CDR1 is LNHNV and CDR2 is YYDKDF (reference sequence). This CDR3 is 15 amino acids long. CDR3 in amino acids: CATSRLRASQETQYF. CDR3 DNA: TGTGCCACCAGCAGACTCAGGGCGTCGCAAGAGACCCAGTACTTC.

The chain has TRBV6-2 or TRBV6-3 and TRBJ1-1; unclear D gene. Trimming took 4 bases from V and 0 from J, leaving 15 bases between them. The CDR3 has 16 amino acids. Germline assignment: CDR1 MNHEY and CDR2 SVGEGT. The CDR3 here is CASSLRGLSMNTEAFF. Written as DNA, the CDR3 is TGTGCCAGCAGTTTACGGGGTCTTAGCATGAACACTGAAGCTTTCTTT.

The gene calls are TRBV2 and TRBJ1-2; D gene ambiguous. Trimming left V 8 bases short and J 6 bases short, with 19 bases between. The V gene's germline CDR1 is SNHLY and CDR2 FYNNEI. The CDR3 covers 14 residues. The CDR3 nucleotides are TGTGCCAGCGGGGTCGGGCTCCTTAGCGATGGCTACACCTTC. This codes for CASGVGLLSDGYTF.

This sequence joins TRBV5-4 and TRBJ2-7, with D perhaps matching TRBD1 (5 bases). Trimming removed 0 bases from V and 0 bases from J, with 13 bases in between. The CDR3 runs to 16 residues. In germline, CDR1 is SGHNT, CDR2 YYREEE (reference sequence). The CDR3: CASSLAGPSSSYEQYF. CDR3 coding DNA: TGTGCCAGCAGCTTGGCAGGGCCATCGAGCTCCTACGAGCAGTACTTC.

This clone was found a few times. V is TRBV4-1 and J is TRBJ1-5; 9 nucleotides match TRBD1. From germline, CDR1 is MGHRA and CDR2 YSYEKL. V shed 0 bases and J 0 bases; nucleotides not matched to a gene: 3. This CDR3 is 17 amino acids long. CDR3 in DNA: TGCGCCAGCAGCCAAGACGGGACAGGGAATAGCAATCAGCCCCAGCATTTT. Its protein product is CASSQDGTGNSNQPQHF.

This clone showed up just once. V gene TRBV12-3 or TRBV12-4 combines with J gene TRBJ2-7, with D tentatively TRBD2 (5 bases). CDR3 length: 12 amino acids. The V gene lost 6 bases and the J gene lost 6 bases, with 12 bases spanning the gap. CDR3: CASSATRFEQYF. CDR3 in DNA: TGTGCCAGCAGCGCAACTAGATTCGAGCAGTACTTC.

Notes on this clone: Other nucleotide sequences in the sample specify the same CDR3. This chain connects TRBV18 to TRBJ2-5; TRBD2 agrees at 12 bases. Looked up from germline, CDR1 is KGHSH and CDR2 is LQKENI. V trimming: 3 bases; J trimming: 5 bases; junction bases outside the gene matches: 4. The length of the CDR3 is 15 residues. The CDR3 here is CASSPSGTSGETQYF. The CDR3 region has the DNA TGTGCCAGCTCACCTTCCGGGACTAGCGGGGAGACCCAGTACTTC. The whole variable domain, remainder taken from reference TRBV18 and TRBJ2-5, is NAGVMQNPRHLVRRRGQEARLRCSPMKGHSHVYWYRQLPEEGLKFMVYLQKENIIDESGMPKERFSAEFPKEGPSILRIQQVVRGDSAAYFCASSPSGTSGETQYFGPGTRLLVL.

A single count supports this clone. The V call is TRBV4-1, the J call TRBJ2-2; D is undetermined. This CDR3 spans 18 amino acids. V shed 1 base and J shed 3 bases, with 18 bases lying between them. In germline, CDR1 is MGHRA, CDR2 YSYEKL. CDR3 sequence: CASSQVGGILIDTGELFF. DNA for the CDR3: TGCGCCAGCAGCCAAGTTGGCGGCATCCTTATCGACACCGGGGAGCTGTTTTTT.

This chain joins TRBV6-5 and TRBJ1-2; 9 positions agree with TRBD1. CDR1 MNHEY and CDR2 SVGAGI come from the germline V gene. The CDR3 loop spans 13 amino acids. V lost 8 bases to trimming and J lost 4 bases; unmatched junction nucleotides: 5. CDR3 nucleotide sequence: TGTGCCAGCGGCGGGACAGGGTTCTATGGCTACACCTTC. Amino acid sequence: CASGGTGFYGYTF.

This CDR3 is CASRGTGRSGNTIYF. The CDR3 DNA sequence: TGTGCCAGCCGTGGGACAGGACGCTCTGGAAACACCATATATTTT. This chain links TRBV27 with TRBJ1-3; 8 bases are a match to TRBD1. The CDR3 has 15 residues. With V trimmed by 8 bases and J by 0 bases, 6 bases remained unmatched. Germline CDR1 MNHEY, CDR2 SMNVEV (reference sequence).

This chain connects TRBV7-9 to TRBJ2-3; 14 bases match TRBD2. Germline-derived CDR1 and CDR2 are SEHNR and FQNEAQ (reference sequence). CDR3 length equals 16 residues. After removal of 5 bases from V and 6 bases from J, the junction contained 7 bases not matched to a gene. This chain's CDR3 is CASSTGLAGVSDTQYF. The CDR3 nucleotides are TGTGCCAGCAGCACGGGACTAGCGGGGGTTTCCGATACGCAGTATTTT.

For the CDR3, the DNA is TGTGCCAGCAGCCGACAGGGGGCGGCGTACAATGAGCAGTTCTTC. Translating it yields CASSRQGAAYNEQFF. The V and J genes are TRBV7-9 and TRBJ2-1, with 10 bases matching TRBD1. With 5 bases clipped from V and 4 bases from J, the junction kept 5 bases outside the gene matches. This CDR3 has 15 amino acids. From germline, CDR1 is SEHNR and CDR2 FQNEAQ (reference sequence).

This chain joins TRBV5-4 and TRBJ2-5; 9 bases match TRBD2. Germline V lookup: CDR1 SGHNT, CDR2 YYREEE (reference sequence). After removal of 5 bases from V and 5 bases from J, the junction contained 10 bases not matched to a gene. This CDR3 contains 15 residues. The CDR3 region is CASSPRGTSFETQYF. In DNA, the CDR3 is TGTGCCAGCAGTCCCAGGGGGACTAGCTTTGAGACCCAGTACTTC.

The chain is built from TRBV27 and TRBJ2-2; no firm D call. Germline CDR1 is MNHEY and CDR2 is SMNVEV (reference sequence). The length of the CDR3 is 13 residues. With 5 bases removed from V and 2 bases from J, the gap between germline ends came to 6 bases. CDR3 in amino acids: CASSLYNTGELFF. CDR3 DNA: TGTGCCAGCAGTCTCTACAACACCGGGGAGCTGTTTTTT.

This clone was found once. The chain uses TRBV29-1 and TRBJ2-1; D not resolved. V dropped 2 bases and J dropped 6 bases, with 20 bases sitting between them. The germline V gene has CDR1 SQVTM and CDR2 ANQGSEA. The CDR3 has 16 residues. This CDR3 is CSVESAESRFGNEQFF. The CDR3 DNA reads as TGCAGCGTTGAATCCGCGGAGTCTCGCTTTGGCAATGAGCAGTTCTTC.

The DNA of the CDR3 is TGCAGCGTTGACAGGGCTAACACTGAAGCTTTCTTT. It yields the protein CSVDRANTEAFF. This sequence joins TRBV29-1 and TRBJ1-1; the D gene is possibly TRBD1 (5 bases). Germline CDR1 and CDR2: SQVTM and ANQGSEA. The length of the CDR3 is 12 residues. The V end lost 3 bases, the J end lost 2 bases, and 7 bases lay between the germline ends.

The V gene is TRBV5-1, the J gene TRBJ2-6; tentatively, D is TRBD1 (6 bases). The V gene lost 0 bases and the J gene lost 2 bases, with 12 bases spanning the gap. The germline CDR1 and CDR2 sequences are SGHRS and YFSETQ. The CDR3 covers 17 residues. CDR3 region: CASSLEGQGTGANVLTF. The CDR3 bases are TGCGCCAGCAGCTTGGAGGGTCAGGGGACTGGGGCCAACGTCCTGACTTTC.

This clone was counted a single time. The gene calls are TRBV3-1 (or the pseudogene TRBV3-2) and TRBJ2-7, with D perhaps matching TRBD2 (5 bases). CDR3 length equals 14 residues. Germline V gene sequence: CDR1 LGHDT, CDR2 YNNKEL (reference sequence). V shed 0 bases and J shed 6 bases, with 12 bases lying between them. The CDR3 here is CASSQEVRAGEQYF. CDR3 bases: TGTGCCAGCAGCCAAGAAGTGCGGGCTGGCGAGCAGTACTTC.

V is TRBV5-1 and J is TRBJ1-3, with 9 nucleotides matching TRBD1. CDR3 length: 20 amino acids. Germline V lookup: CDR1 SGHRS, CDR2 YFSETQ. V was clipped by 4 bases and J by 0 bases; unmatched bases: 17. CDR3 nucleotide sequence: TGCGCCAGCAGCCCCTTTGGGACAGGGCTCCTTGGATTCTCTGGAAACACCATATATTTT. Translated, it gives CASSPFGTGLLGFSGNTIYF.

This chain uses TRBV7-2 with TRBJ2-2; D is uncertain. This CDR3 region has 15 residues. Trimming removed 0 bases from V and 2 bases from J, with 7 bases in between. Germline V gene lookup returns CDR1 SGHTA and CDR2 FQGNSA. CDR3 amino acids: CASSLANRNTGELFF. Here the CDR3 DNA reads TGTGCCAGCAGCTTAGCCAACAGAAACACCGGGGAGCTGTTTTTT.

CDR3 sequence: CASSPRRGSLGNTIYF. Written as DNA, the CDR3 is TGTGCCAGCAGCCCTCGGCGGGGTTCGCTCGGAAACACCATATATTTT. This chain links TRBV6-2 or TRBV6-3 with TRBJ1-3, with no clear D. The CDR3 spans 16 residues. V lost 6 bases and J lost 4, with 19 bases in between. Germline V CDR1 and CDR2: MNHEY, SVGEGT.

The V and J genes are TRBV7-9 and TRBJ2-3, with a possible D match to TRBD2 (5 bases). CDR3 length equals 15 residues. V lost 4 bases to trimming and J lost 4 bases, with 15 bases between them. Germline assignment: CDR1 SEHNR and CDR2 FQNEAQ (reference sequence). The CDR3 loop is CASSSGYDTSDTQYF. The CDR3 bases are TGTGCCAGCAGCTCGGGATACGACACTTCAGATACGCAGTATTTT.

The chain uses TRBV7-6 and TRBJ2-3; possibly TRBD2 for D (7 bases). This CDR3 spans 15 amino acids. Looked up from germline, CDR1 is SGHVS and CDR2 is FNYEAQ. Trimming removed 3 bases at V and 8 bases at J, with 18 bases between. The CDR3 sequence: CASSFGPGGGGTQYF. CDR3 bases: TGTGCCAGCAGCTTTGGTCCTGGCGGGGGCGGTACGCAGTATTTT.